Below are 3 T cell receptor beta chains sequenced from a single sample in a study of OX40 agonist ivuxolimab in advanced cancers. Repertoires were generated with immunoSEQ multiplex PCR, while TCRdb's copy carries only in-frame clones and drops some. The sample contains some 110,000 clones, 85% to 95% of which appear only once. The sample in question was CD4+ or CD8+ T cells sorted from blood, obtained in a trial of the OX40 agonist ivuxolimab. The receptor set was obtained from an adult with an advanced solid tumor such as melanoma, head and neck, liver or kidney cancer.

V gene TRBV4-3 combines with J gene TRBJ2-3, with D uncertain. Trimming removed 0 bases from V and 2 bases from J, with 12 bases in between. CDR1 is LGHNA, CDR2 YSLEER, per germline. CDR3 length: 16 amino acids. CDR3 sequence: CASSQDPLGDTDTQYF. The CDR3 nucleotides read TGCGCCAGCAGCCAAGATCCCCTGGGTGACACAGATACGCAGTATTTT.

This chain joins TRBV28 and TRBJ1-5; 9 bases line up with TRBD1. In germline, CDR1 is MDHEN, CDR2 SYDVKM. J lost 4 bases, V lost 10 bases, and 11 bases had no gene match. There are 15 residues in the CDR3. The CDR3 loop is CANKRAGQGNQPQHF. The CDR3 bases are TGTGCCAACAAGAGGGCGGGACAGGGAAATCAGCCCCAGCATTTT.

This chain connects TRBV2 to TRBJ1-3, with D unclear. Trimming stripped 7 bases from V and 0 bases from J, with 7 bases between. CDR3 length equals 13 residues. Germline V CDR1 and CDR2: SNHLY, FYNNEI. The CDR3 spells CASMGDSGNTIYF. The CDR3 DNA sequence: TGTGCCAGCATGGGAGACTCTGGAAACACCATATATTTT. Combining the CDR3 with reference TRBV2 and TRBJ1-3 gives the whole variable domain EPEVTQTPSHQVTQMGQEVILRCVPISNHLYFYWYRQILGQKVEFLVSFYNNEISEKSEIFDDQFSVERPDGSNFTLKIRSTKLEDSAMYFCASMGDSGNTIYFGEGSWLTVV.